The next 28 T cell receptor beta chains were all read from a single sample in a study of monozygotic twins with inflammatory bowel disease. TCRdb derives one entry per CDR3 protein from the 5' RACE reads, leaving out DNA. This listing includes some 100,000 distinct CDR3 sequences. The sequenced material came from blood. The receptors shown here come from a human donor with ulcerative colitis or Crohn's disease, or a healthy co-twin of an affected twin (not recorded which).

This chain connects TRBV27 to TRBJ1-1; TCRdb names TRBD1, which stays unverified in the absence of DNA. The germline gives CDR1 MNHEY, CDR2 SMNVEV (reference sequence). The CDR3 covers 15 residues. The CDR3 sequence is CASSSPPAGSGEAFF.

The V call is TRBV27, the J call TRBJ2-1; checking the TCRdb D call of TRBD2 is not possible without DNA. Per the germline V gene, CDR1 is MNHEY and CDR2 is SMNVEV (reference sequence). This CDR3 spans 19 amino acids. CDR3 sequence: CASSLLASGGAGSYNEQFF.

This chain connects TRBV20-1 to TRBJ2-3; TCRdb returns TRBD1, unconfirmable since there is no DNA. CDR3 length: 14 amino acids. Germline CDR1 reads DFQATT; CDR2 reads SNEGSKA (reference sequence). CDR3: CSASPGTSTDTQYF.

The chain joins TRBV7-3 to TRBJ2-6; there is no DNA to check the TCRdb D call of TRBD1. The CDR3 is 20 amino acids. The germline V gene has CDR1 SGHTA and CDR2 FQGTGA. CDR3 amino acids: CASSYEPKGRGDSGANVLTF.

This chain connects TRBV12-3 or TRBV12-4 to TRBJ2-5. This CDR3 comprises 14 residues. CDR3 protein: CASTIHSNQETQYF.

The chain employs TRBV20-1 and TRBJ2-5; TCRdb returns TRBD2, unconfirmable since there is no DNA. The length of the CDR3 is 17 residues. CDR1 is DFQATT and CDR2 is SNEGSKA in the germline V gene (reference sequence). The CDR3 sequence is CSASADLKRGGQETQYF.

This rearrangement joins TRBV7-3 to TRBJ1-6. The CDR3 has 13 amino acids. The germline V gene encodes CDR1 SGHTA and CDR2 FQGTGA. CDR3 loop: CASSSVAGSPLHF. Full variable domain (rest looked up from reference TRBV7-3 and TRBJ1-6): GAGVSQTPSNKVTEKGKYVELRCDPISGHTALYWYRQSLGQGPEFLIYFQGTGAADDSGLPNDRFFAVRPEGSVSTLKIQRTERGDSAVYLCASSSVAGSPLHFGNGTRLTVT.

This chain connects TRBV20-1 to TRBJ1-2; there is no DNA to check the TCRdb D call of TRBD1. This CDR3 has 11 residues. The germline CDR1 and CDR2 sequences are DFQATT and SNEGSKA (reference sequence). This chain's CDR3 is CSASRTGGYTF.

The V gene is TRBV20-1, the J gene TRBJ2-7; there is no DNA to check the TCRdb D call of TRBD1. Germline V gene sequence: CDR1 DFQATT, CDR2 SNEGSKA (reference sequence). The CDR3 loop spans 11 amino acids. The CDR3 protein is CSAPRGYEQYF.

This chain's CDR3 is CASTRRINQPQHF. The V and J genes are TRBV2 and TRBJ1-5. The CDR3 runs to 13 residues. Germline V gene lookup returns CDR1 SNHLY and CDR2 FYNNEI.

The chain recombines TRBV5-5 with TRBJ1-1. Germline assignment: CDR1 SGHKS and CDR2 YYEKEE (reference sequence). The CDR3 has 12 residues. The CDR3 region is CASRDSRREAFF.

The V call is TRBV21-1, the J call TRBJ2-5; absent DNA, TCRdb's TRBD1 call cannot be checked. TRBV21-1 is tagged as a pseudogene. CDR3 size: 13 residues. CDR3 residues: CASRKPGQETQYF.

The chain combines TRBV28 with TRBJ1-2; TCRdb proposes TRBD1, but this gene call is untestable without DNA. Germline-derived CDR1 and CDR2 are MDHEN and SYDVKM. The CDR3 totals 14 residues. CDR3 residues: CASPGGQGTYGYTF.

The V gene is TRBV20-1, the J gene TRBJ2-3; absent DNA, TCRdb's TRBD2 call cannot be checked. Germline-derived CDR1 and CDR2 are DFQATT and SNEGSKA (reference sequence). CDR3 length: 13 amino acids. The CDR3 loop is CSAGLDGTDTQYF.

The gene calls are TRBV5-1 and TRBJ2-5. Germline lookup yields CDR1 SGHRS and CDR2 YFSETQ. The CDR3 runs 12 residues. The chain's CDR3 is CASSPNRETQYF.

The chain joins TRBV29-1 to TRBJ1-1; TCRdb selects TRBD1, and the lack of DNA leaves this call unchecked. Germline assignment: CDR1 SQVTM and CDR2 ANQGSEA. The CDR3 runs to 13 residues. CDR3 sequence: CSVGTGWNTEAFF.

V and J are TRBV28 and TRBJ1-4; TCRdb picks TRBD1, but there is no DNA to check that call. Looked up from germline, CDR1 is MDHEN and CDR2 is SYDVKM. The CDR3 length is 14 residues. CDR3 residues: CASSYLGGNEKLFF.

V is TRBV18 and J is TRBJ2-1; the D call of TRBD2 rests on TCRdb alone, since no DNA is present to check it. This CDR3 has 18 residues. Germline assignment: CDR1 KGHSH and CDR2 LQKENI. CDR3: CASSPRLAGVKIYNEQFF. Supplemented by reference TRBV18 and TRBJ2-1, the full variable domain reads NAGVMQNPRHLVRRRGQEARLRCSPMKGHSHVYWYRQLPEEGLKFMVYLQKENIIDESGMPKERFSAEFPKEGPSILRIQQVVRGDSAAYFCASSPRLAGVKIYNEQFFGPGTRLTVL.

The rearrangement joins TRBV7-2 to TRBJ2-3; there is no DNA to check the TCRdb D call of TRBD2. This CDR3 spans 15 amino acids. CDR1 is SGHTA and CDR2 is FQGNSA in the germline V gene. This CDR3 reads CASSQRGGGRGTQYF. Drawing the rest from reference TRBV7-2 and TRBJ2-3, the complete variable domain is GAGVSQSPSNKVTEKGKDVELRCDPISGHTALYWYRQSLGQGLEFLIYFQGNSAPDKSGLPSDRFSAERTGGSVSTLTIQRTQQEDSAVYLCASSQRGGGRGTQYFGPGTRLTVL.

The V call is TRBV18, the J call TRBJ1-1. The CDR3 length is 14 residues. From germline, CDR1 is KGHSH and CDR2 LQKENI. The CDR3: CASSPSVRSTEAFF.

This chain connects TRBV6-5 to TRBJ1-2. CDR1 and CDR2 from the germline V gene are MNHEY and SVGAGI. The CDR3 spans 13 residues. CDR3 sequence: CASSYSDSYGYTF.

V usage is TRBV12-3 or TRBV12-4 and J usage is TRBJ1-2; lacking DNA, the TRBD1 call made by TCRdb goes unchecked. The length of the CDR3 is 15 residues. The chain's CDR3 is CASSTRPGPTYGYTF.

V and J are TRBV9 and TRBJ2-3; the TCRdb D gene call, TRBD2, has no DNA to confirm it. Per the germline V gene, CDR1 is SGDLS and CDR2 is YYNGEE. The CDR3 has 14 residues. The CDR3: CASSTRDSTDTQYF.

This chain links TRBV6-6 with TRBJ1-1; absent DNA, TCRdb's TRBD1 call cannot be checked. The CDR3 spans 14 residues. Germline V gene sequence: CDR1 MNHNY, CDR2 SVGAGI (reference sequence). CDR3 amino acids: CASSWTGKYTEAFF.

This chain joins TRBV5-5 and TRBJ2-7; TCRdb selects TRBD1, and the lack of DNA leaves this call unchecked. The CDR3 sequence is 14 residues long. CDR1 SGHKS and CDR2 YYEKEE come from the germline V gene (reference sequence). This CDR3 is CASSLDPLGGEQYF. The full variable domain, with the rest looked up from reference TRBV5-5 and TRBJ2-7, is DAGVTQSPTHLIKTRGQQVTLRCSPISGHKSVSWYQQVLGQGPQFIFQYYEKEERGRGNFPDRFSARQFPNYSSELNVNALLLGDSALYLCASSLDPLGGEQYFGPGTRLTVT.

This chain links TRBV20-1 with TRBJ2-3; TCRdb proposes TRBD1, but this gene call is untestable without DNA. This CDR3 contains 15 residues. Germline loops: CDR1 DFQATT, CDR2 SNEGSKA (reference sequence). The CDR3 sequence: CSAPDRGRSTDTQYF.

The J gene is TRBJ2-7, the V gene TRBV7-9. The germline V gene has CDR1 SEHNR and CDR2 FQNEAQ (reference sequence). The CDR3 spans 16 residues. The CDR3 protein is CASSLPAQTPKYEQYF.

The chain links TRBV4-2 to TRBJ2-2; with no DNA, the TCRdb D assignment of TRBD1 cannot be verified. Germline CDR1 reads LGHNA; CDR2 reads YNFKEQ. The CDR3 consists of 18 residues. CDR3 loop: CASSQEGTENGWTGELFF.